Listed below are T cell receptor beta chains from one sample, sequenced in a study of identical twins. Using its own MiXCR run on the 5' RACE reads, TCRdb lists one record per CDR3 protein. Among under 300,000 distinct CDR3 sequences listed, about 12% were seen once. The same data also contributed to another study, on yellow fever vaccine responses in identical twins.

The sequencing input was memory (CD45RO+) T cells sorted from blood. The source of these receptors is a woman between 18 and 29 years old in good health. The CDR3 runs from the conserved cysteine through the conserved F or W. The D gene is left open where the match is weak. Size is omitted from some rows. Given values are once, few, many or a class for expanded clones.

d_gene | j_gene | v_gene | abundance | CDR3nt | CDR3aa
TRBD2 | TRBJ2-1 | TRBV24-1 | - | TGTGCCACCAGTGATCAAAATCCCCGTAGCGGGAGGGCCGTGAATGAGCAGTTCTTC | CATSDQNPRSGRAVNEQFF
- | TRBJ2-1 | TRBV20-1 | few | TGCAGTGCTCAGGGGGGGGGTGAGCAGTTCTTC | CSAQGGGEQFF
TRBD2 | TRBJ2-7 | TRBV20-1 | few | TGCAGTGCTAGCACTAGCGGCAGTCTTTCGGAGCAGTACTTC | CSASTSGSLSEQYF
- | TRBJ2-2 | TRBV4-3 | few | TGCGCCAGCAGCCAGTCGGGAGTTCCCGGGGAGCTGTTTTTT | CASSQSGVPGELFF
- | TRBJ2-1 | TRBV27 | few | TGTGCCAGCAGTTACCGTAGCTCCTACAATGAGCAGTTCTTC | CASSYRSSYNEQFF
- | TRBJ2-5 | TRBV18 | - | TGTGCCAGCTCACCAGTTTCCAGCGGGGAGACCCAGTACTTC | CASSPVSSGETQYF
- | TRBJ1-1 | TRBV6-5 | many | TGTGCCAGCAGTTACTCGAGAAGCCCCATTATGAACACTGAAGCTTTCTTT | CASSYSRSPIMNTEAFF
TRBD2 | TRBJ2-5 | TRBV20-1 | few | TGCAGTGCTAGACCCCCGCTAGCGGGAGCAGAGACCCAGTACTTC | CSARPPLAGAETQYF
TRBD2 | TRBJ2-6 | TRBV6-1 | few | TGTGCCAGCAGCCCCCGGGGGGGCTCTGGGGCCAACGTCCTGACTTTC | CASSPRGGSGANVLTF
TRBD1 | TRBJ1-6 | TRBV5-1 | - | TGCGCCAGCAGCAGGGGGACAGGGGGAAATTCACCCCTCCACTTT | CASSRGTGGNSPLHF
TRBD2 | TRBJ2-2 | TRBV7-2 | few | TGTGCCAGCAGAGCGGGGGGGGCCGGGGAGCTGTTTTTT | CASRAGGAGELFF
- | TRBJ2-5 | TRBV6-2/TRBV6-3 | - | TGTGCCAGCAGTATAGGAGCCCTGGAGACCCAGTACTTC | CASSIGALETQYF
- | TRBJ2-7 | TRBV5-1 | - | TGCGCCAGCAGCTTGAGTCCCCTCTACGAGCAGTACTTC | CASSLSPLYEQYF
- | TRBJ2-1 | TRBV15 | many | TGTGCCACCAGCAGAGAGGGGGCATCTGGCAATGAGCAGTTCTTC | CATSREGASGNEQFF
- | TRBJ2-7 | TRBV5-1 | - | TGCGCCAGCAGCTTGGCCTTGGGGGTGGGCTACGAGCAGTACTTC | CASSLALGVGYEQYF
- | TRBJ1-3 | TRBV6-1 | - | TGTGCCAGCAGGCCCCCTAGCTCTGGAAACACCATATATTTT | CASRPPSSGNTIYF
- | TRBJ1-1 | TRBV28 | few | TGTGCCATCAGATCCCCAGCGAACACTGAAGCTTTCTTT | CAIRSPANTEAFF
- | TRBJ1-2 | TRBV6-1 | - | TGTGCCAGCAGTCGCGGGACCTTGGACTATGGCTACACCTTC | CASSRGTLDYGYTF
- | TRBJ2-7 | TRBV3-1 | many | TGTGCCAGCAGCCAAGCATTGGCCACCTACGAGCAGTACTTC | CASSQALATYEQYF
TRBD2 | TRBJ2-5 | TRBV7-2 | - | TGTGCCAGCAGCTTTTCGGGAGGGCCCCTACAAGAGACCCAGTACTTC | CASSFSGGPLQETQYF
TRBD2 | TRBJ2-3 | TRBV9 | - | TGTGCCAGCAGCGTAGTTGGAGCGGGGGGGCCCACAGATACGCAGTATTTT | CASSVVGAGGPTDTQYF
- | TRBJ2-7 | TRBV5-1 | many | TGCGCCAGCAGCTTGGAAGGGAGCTACGAGCAGTACTTC | CASSLEGSYEQYF
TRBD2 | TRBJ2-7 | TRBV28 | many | TGTGCCAGCAGCCCAAGCGGGAGGCCTACCTACGAGCAGTACTTC | CASSPSGRPTYEQYF
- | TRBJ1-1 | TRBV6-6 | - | TGTGCCAGCACTGACGAGATGAACACTGAAGCTTTCTTT | CASTDEMNTEAFF
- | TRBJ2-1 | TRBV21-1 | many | TGTGCCAGCAGCGAACAGGGGGGTTCCTACAATGAGCAGTTCTTC | CASSEQGGSYNEQFF
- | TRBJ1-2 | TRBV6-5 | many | TGTGCCAGCAAAAAACAGGATTATGGCTACACCTTC | CASKKQDYGYTF
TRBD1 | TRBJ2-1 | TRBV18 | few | TGTGCCAGCTCACCGGACAGGGCGGCTGAGCAGTTCTTC | CASSPDRAAEQFF
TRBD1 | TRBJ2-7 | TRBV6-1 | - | TGTGCCAGCAGACCGGGACAGGGGGCCTACGAGCAGTACTTC | CASRPGQGAYEQYF
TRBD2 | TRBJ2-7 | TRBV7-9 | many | TGTGCCAGCAGCTTATCCGGTGGTAGCGGGGGCTCCTACGAGCAGTACTTC | CASSLSGGSGGSYEQYF
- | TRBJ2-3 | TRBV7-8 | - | TGTGCCAGCAGCTTAGTGCAGTTGGCTAGCACAGATACGCAGTATTTT | CASSLVQLASTDTQYF
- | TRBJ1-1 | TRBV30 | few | TGTGCCTGGACCCGGACATTCGAAGCTTTCTTT | CAWTRTFEAFF
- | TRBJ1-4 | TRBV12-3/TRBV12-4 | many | TGTGCCAGCAAATTTAACAGACTTGAACTGTTTTTT | CASKFNRLELFF
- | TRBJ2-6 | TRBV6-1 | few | TGTGCCAGCAGTCGGGACCTTCCTTACTCTGGGGCCAACGTCCTGACTTTC | CASSRDLPYSGANVLTF
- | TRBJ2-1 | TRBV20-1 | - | TGCAGTGCTAGCGCCGTGGAGGGGACGGGATACAATGAGCAGTTCTTC | CSASAVEGTGYNEQFF
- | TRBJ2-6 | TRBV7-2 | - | TGTGCCAGCAGCCCCTCAACTAGCTCTGGGGCCAACGTCCTGACTTTC | CASSPSTSSGANVLTF
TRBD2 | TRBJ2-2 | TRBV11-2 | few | TGTGCCAGCAGCTTAGACCTTCTAGCGGGGGGGAGGACCGGGGAGCTGTTTTTT | CASSLDLLAGGRTGELFF
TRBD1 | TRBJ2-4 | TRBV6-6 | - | TGTGCCAGCAGAGGGACAGGGGGTATCATTCAGTACTTC | CASRGTGGIIQYF
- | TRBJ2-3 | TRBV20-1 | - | TGCAGTGCTTTTAACCAGGGGTTGGGAACAGATACGCAGTATTTT | CSAFNQGLGTDTQYF
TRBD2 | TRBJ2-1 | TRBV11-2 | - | TGTGCCAGCAGCTTACCTACTAGCGGAGTTTCAAACTACAATGAGCAGTTCTTC | CASSLPTSGVSNYNEQFF
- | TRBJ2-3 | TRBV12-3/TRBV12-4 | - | TGTGCCAGCAGCCGATACGGACAAGACACAGATACGCAGTATTTT | CASSRYGQDTDTQYF
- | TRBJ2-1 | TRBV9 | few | TGTGCCAGCAGCGTAGATCCTAGGGGACGAAACAATGAGCAGTTCTTC | CASSVDPRGRNNEQFF
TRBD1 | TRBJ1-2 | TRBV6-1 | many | TGTGCCAGCAGACTTCCGGGACAGGGATCCTACACCTTC | CASRLPGQGSYTF
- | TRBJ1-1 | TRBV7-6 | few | TGTGCCAGCAGCTTAGAAGGGGGGTACACTGAAGCTTTCTTT | CASSLEGGYTEAFF
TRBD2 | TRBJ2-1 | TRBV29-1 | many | TGCAGCGGGACTAGCGGTGACAATGAGCAGTTCTTC | CSGTSGDNEQFF
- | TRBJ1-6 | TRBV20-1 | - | TGCAGTGCTAGAAGTCCCCGAATCGAGGGTGATAATTCACCCCTCCACTTT | CSARSPRIEGDNSPLHF
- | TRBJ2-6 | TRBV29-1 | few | TGCAGCGTTGAAACTAGCTCTGGGGCCAACGTCCTGACTTTC | CSVETSSGANVLTF
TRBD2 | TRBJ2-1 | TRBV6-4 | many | TGTGCCAGCAGTGTTTCGGCGGGAGGGCGGAATGAGCAGTTCTTC | CASSVSAGGRNEQFF
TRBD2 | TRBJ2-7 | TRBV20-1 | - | TGCAGTGCTAGAGATCATCCGGGACTAGCGGGAGGTTCCTACGAGCAGTACTTC | CSARDHPGLAGGSYEQYF
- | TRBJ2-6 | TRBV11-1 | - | TGTGCCAGCAGCAGAGTACTTCCGTCCGGGTGGGCTGGGGCCAACGTCCTGACTTTC | CASSRVLPSGWAGANVLTF
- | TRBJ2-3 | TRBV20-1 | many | TGCAGTGCCCGACACGAAGATACGCAGTATTTT | CSARHEDTQYF
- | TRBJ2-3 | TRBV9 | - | TGTGCCAGCAGCGTAGGATTCGTGGATACGCAGTATTTT | CASSVGFVDTQYF
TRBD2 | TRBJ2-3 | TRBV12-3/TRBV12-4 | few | TGTGCCAGCAGTTTTGCGTCTAGCGGGAGAAATACGCAGTATTTT | CASSFASSGRNTQYF
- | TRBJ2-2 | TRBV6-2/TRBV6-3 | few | TGTGCCAGCACTCCCCAGGTGGAGGCCGGGGAGCTGTTTTTT | CASTPQVEAGELFF
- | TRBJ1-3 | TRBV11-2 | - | TGTGCCAGCAGCCGCCCGGACACTTCATTCTCTGGAAACACCATATATTTT | CASSRPDTSFSGNTIYF
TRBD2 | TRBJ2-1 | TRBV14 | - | TGTGCCAGCAGCCAAGATAAACTAGCGGGAGAGCAGTTCTTC | CASSQDKLAGEQFF
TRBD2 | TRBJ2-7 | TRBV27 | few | TGTGCCAGCAGATCCGGGACTAGCGGGATAGGCGAGCAGTACTTC | CASRSGTSGIGEQYF
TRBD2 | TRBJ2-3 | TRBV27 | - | TGTGCCAGCAGACTAGCGGGAGAACATACGCAGTATTTT | CASRLAGEHTQYF